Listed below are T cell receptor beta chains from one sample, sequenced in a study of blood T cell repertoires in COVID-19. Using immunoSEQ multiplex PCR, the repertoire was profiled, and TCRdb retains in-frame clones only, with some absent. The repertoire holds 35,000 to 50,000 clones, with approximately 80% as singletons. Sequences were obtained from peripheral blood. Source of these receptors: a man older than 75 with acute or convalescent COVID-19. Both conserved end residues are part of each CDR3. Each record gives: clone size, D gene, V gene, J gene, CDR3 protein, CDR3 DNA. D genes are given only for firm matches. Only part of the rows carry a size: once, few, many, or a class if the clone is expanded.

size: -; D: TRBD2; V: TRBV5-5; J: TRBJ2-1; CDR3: CASRRLAASGGNEQFF; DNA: TGTGCCAGCAGGAGGCTAGCGGCCTCCGGGGGGAATGAGCAGTTCTTC
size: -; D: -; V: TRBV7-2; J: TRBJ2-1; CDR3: CASSHLRGNEQFF; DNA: TGTGCCAGCAGCCATTTAAGGGGTAATGAGCAGTTCTTC
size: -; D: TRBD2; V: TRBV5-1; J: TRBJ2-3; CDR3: CASRVSLAGITSTDTQYF; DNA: TGCGCCAGCAGGGTTTCGCTAGCGGGAATCACTAGCACAGATACGCAGTATTTT
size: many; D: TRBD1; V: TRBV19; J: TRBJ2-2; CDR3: CASSIDPQGAGELFF; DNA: TGTGCCAGTAGTATAGACCCACAGGGGGCCGGGGAGCTGTTTTTT
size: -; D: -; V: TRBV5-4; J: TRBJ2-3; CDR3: CASGWGRTDTQYF; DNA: TGTGCCAGCGGATGGGGCCGCACAGATACGCAGTATTTT
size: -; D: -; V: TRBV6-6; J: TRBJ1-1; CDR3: CASSYGRVNTEAFF; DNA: TGTGCCAGCAGTTACGGGCGGGTGAACACTGAAGCTTTCTTT
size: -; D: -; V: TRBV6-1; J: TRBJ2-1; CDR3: CASSEGSLSYNEQFF; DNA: TGTGCCAGCAGTGAAGGGAGTCTCTCCTACAATGAGCAGTTCTTC
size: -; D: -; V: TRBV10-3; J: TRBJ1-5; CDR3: CAIRAQGANQPQHF; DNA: TGTGCCATCAGGGCGCAGGGCGCTAATCAGCCCCAGCATTTT
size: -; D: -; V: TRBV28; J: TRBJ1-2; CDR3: CASSQEVGLYGYTF; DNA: TGTGCCAGCAGCCAAGAAGTGGGGCTCTATGGCTACACCTTC
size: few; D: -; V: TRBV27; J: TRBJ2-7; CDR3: CASSLLPRDYEQYF; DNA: TGTGCCAGCAGTTTATTGCCCAGGGACTACGAGCAGTACTTC
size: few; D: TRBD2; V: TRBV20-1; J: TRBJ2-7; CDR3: CRSGSGNEQYF; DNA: TGCAGAAGCGGGAGCGGCAACGAGCAGTACTTC
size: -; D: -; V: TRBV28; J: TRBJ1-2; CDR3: CASSLVGGLEGYTF; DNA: TGTGCCAGCAGTTTAGTGGGGGGGTTGGAGGGCTACACCTTC
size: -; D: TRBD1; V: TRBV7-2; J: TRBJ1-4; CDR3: CASSRDSSTNEKLFF; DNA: TGTGCCAGCAGTCGGGACAGTTCAACTAATGAAAAACTGTTTTTT
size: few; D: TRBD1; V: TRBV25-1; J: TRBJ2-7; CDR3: CATCTGGGEQYF; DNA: TGTGCCACATGCACAGGGGGCGGAGAGCAGTACTTC
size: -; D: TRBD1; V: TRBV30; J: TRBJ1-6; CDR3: CAWTLTGMASPLHF; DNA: TGTGCCTGGACCTTGACAGGGATGGCTTCACCCCTCCACTTT
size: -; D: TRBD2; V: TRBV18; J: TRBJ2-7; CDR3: CASSPSGTRTTYEQYF; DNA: TGTGCCAGCTCACCATCCGGGACTAGGACCACCTACGAGCAGTACTTC
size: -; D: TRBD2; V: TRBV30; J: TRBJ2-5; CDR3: CAWSVAGGGTETQYF; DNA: TGTGCCTGGAGTGTAGCGGGGGGCGGAACGGAGACCCAGTACTTC
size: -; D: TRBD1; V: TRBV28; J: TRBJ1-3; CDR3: CASSLPNRGLSGNTIYF; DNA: TGTGCCAGCAGTCTCCCGAACAGGGGCCTCTCTGGAAACACCATATATTTT
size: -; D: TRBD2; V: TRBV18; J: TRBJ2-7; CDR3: CASSPRLQSGTMSYEQYF; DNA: TGTGCCAGCTCACCACGTCTACAAAGCGGGACTATGTCCTACGAGCAGTACTTC
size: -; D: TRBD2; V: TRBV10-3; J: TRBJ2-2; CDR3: CAISERLAGGELFF; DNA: TGTGCCATCAGTGAGCGTCTAGCGGGCGGGGAGCTGTTTTTT
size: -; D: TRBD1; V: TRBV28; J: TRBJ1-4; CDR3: CASSLLDRGVEKLFF; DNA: TGTGCCAGCAGTTTATTGGACAGGGGGGTTGAAAAACTGTTTTTT
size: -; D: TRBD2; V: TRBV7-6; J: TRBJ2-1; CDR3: CASSLAPTSGSYNEQFF; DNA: TGTGCCAGCAGCTTAGCGCCGACTAGCGGCTCCTACAATGAGCAGTTCTTC
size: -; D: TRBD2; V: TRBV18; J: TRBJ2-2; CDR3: CASSPAGGVNTGELFF; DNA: TGTGCCAGCTCACCAGCGGGAGGAGTAAACACCGGGGAGCTGTTTTTT
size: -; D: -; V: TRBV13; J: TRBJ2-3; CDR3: CASSSLGSPPSTDTQYF; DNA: TGTGCCAGCAGCTCTCTAGGAAGCCCTCCTAGCACAGATACGCAGTATTTT
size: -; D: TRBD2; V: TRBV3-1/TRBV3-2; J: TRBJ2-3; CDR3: CASSPSGRGSTQYF; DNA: TGTGCCAGCAGCCCCAGCGGGAGGGGGAGTACGCAGTATTTT
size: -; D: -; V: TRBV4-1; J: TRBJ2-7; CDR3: CASSQDKGGMTYEQYF; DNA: TGCGCCAGCAGCCAAGATAAGGGCGGGATGACCTACGAGCAGTACTTC
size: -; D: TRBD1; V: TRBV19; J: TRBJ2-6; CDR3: CASSSRGQNGANVLTF; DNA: TGTGCCAGTAGTAGCAGGGGGCAGAATGGGGCCAACGTCCTGACTTTC
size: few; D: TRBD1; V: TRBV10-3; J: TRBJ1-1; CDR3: CAINGQAGNTEAFF; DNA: TGTGCCATCAACGGACAGGCGGGGAACACTGAAGCTTTCTTT
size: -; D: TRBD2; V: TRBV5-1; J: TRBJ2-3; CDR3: CASSGGRGTDTQYF; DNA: TGCGCCAGCAGCGGTGGGAGGGGCACAGATACGCAGTATTTT
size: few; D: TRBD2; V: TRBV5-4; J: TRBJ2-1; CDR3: CASSLGLAGGNEQFF; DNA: TGTGCCAGCAGCTTGGGACTAGCGGGAGGAAACGAGCAGTTCTTC
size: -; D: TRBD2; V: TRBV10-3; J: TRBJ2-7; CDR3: CAISGPSGLAGANPYEQYF; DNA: TGTGCCATCAGTGGCCCTTCGGGATTAGCGGGAGCCAACCCCTACGAGCAGTACTTC
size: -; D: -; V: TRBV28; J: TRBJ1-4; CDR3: CASNTQRGLDEKLFF; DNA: TGTGCCAGCAATACCCAGCGGGGGCTGGATGAAAAACTGTTTTTT
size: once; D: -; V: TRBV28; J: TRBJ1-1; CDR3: CASSLLTEAFF; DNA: TGTGCCAGCAGTTTACTCACTGAAGCTTTCTTT
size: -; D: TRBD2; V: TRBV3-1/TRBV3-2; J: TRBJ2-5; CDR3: CASSQGREGGTQYF; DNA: TGTGCCAGCAGCCAAGGCCGGGAGGGAGGGACCCAGTACTTC
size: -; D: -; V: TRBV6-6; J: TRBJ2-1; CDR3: CASTTLTSNRGNEQFF; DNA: TGTGCCAGCACCACCCTGACTAGTAATAGGGGCAATGAGCAGTTCTTC
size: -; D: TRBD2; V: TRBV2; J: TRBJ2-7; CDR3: CASRINRDYSYEQYF; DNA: TGTGCCAGCCGAATTAACCGGGACTACTCCTACGAGCAGTACTTC
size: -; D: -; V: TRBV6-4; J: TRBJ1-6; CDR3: CASSDPVRTRRINSPLHF; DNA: TGTGCCAGCAGTGATCCCGTTCGGACAAGACGGATAAATTCACCCCTCCACTTT
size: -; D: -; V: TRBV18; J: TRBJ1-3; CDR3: CASSLYGGSPSGNTIYF; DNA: TGTGCCAGCTCACTTTATGGAGGGTCCCCCTCTGGAAACACCATATATTTT
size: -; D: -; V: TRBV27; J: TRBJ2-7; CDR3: CASSTYREGYEQYF; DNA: TGTGCCAGCAGTACCTACAGGGAAGGTTACGAGCAGTACTTC
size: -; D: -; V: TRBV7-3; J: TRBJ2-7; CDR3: CASSFHKAHEQYF; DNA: TGTGCCAGCAGCTTTCATAAAGCCCACGAGCAGTACTTC
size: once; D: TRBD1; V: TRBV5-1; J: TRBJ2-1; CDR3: CASSFLTGSSNEQFF; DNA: TGCGCCAGCAGCTTCTTGACAGGGAGTAGCAATGAGCAGTTCTTC
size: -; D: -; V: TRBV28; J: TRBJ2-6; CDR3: CASRGGGSGANVLTF; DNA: TGTGCCAGCAGAGGGGGGGGCTCTGGGGCCAACGTCCTGACTTTC
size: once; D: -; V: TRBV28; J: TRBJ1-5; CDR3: CASSAGTSGNQPQHF; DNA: TGTGCCAGCAGCGCCGGGACAAGTGGCAATCAGCCCCAGCATTTT
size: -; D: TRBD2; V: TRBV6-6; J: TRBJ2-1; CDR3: CASSYSPGTSKNEQFF; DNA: TGTGCCAGCAGTTACTCCCCCGGGACTAGCAAGAATGAGCAGTTCTTC
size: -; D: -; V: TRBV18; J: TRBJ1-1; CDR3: CASSLRGLTEAFF; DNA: TGTGCCAGCTCCCTACGCGGTTTGACTGAAGCTTTCTTT
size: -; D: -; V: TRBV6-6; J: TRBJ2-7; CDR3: CASSYSGGDIYEQYF; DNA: TGTGCCAGCAGTTACTCTGGCGGAGATATCTACGAGCAGTACTTC
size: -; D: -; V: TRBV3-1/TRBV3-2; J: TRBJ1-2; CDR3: CASRLNSPNYGYTF; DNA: TGTGCCAGCAGACTGAACAGTCCCAACTATGGCTACACCTTC
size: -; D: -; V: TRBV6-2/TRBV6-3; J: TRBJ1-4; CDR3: CASSYSLGRGKKLFF; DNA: TGTGCCAGCAGTTACTCCTTGGGCAGGGGAAAAAAACTGTTTTTT